One sample yielded the 10 T cell receptor beta chains listed below, sequenced in a study of T cells in Graves' hyperthyroidism and ophthalmopathy. RNA transcripts gave rise to amplified TCR beta CDR3 regions. Initially, a first-round RT-PCR of the TCR CDR3 employed the HTBI primer set. Using its own MiXCR run on the multiplex PCR reads, TCRdb lists one record per CDR3 protein. Among about 700,000 distinct CDR3 sequences listed, about 14% were seen once. Input material: blood. These receptors originate from a woman younger than 35 with Graves' hyperthyroidism.

This clonotype was recorded a few times. DNA for the CDR3: TGTGCCAGCAGCTTCTCTAGCGGGAGATACAATGAGCAGTTCTTC. Amino acids: CASSFSSGRYNEQFF. The rearrangement uses TRBV11-1 and TRBJ2-1; TRBD2 agrees at 10 bases. Germline trimming cut 3 bases from V and 4 bases from J; bases unmatched to any gene: 3. Looked up from germline, CDR1 is SGHAT and CDR2 is FQDESV (reference sequence). There are 15 residues in the CDR3.

This clonotype showed up many times. The chain is built from TRBV30 and TRBJ1-6, with 9 bases that match TRBD1. The germline V gene has CDR1 GTSNPN and CDR2 SVGIG (reference sequence). The length of the CDR3 is 14 residues. After removal of 1 base from V and 9 bases from J, the junction contained 4 bases not matched to a gene. The CDR3 nucleotides are TGTGCCTGGAGTGCCGACAGGGGGATTTCACCCCTCCACTTT. It translates to CAWSADRGISPLHF.

The table lists this clonotype with many counts. The CDR3 spells CASSPRAGGSYEQYF. The CDR3 DNA reads as TGTGCCAGCAGCCCACGAGCGGGAGGATCCTACGAGCAGTACTTC. The J gene is TRBJ2-7, the V gene TRBV7-2; 9 positions match TRBD2. Trimming took 5 bases from V and 1 from J; bases not matched to a gene: 6. This CDR3 spans 15 amino acids. From germline, CDR1 is SGHTA and CDR2 FQGNSA.

This clonotype was seen a handful of times. The chain uses TRBV18 and TRBJ1-3; D call uncertain. V lost 3 bases and J 2 bases, leaving 14 bases between the germline ends. There are 16 residues in the CDR3. Germline V lookup: CDR1 KGHSH, CDR2 LQKENI. The CDR3 nucleotides are TGTGCCAGCTCACCTATTGACACGGGGACTGGAAACACCATATATTTT. This codes for CASSPIDTGTGNTIYF. The variable domain in full, with the rest retrieved from reference TRBV18 and TRBJ1-3, is NAGVMQNPRHLVRRRGQEARLRCSPMKGHSHVYWYRQLPEEGLKFMVYLQKENIIDESGMPKERFSAEFPKEGPSILRIQQVVRGDSAAYFCASSPIDTGTGNTIYFGEGSWLTVV.

This clonotype occurred many times. The V call is TRBV20-1, the J call TRBJ1-1; 8 bases line up with TRBD1. The CDR3 spans 13 residues. The V gene's germline CDR1 is DFQATT and CDR2 SNEGSKA (reference sequence). Trimming at V came to 6 bases and at J to 4 bases, leaving 7 bases not matched to a gene. CDR3 in DNA: TGCAGTGCCGCGACAGGGGCCGGCACTGAAGCTTTCTTT. It is translated as CSAATGAGTEAFF.

The rearrangement joins TRBV5-5 to TRBJ1-4; D is undetermined. Trimming cost V 5 bases and J 0 bases, with 8 bases left between them. Germline CDR1 reads SGHKS; CDR2 reads YYEKEE (reference sequence). The CDR3 is made up of 14 amino acids. DNA of the CDR3: TGTGCCAGCAGATTATTTGCAACTAATGAAAAACTGTTTTTT. It yields the protein CASRLFATNEKLFF.

Of note for this clonotype: This may be a read error, as it is one base from a much larger clone. The conserved phenylalanine or tryptophan is not found at the CDR3 terminus, so this likely reflects a read error. This sequence joins TRBV6-2 or TRBV6-3 and TRBJ1-1; D unclear. CDR1 is MNHEY and CDR2 is SVGEGT in the germline V gene. The CDR3 has 13 residues. V lost 5 bases to trimming and J lost 1 base, with 8 bases between them. CDR3: CASSHGANTEAFL. The DNA for the CDR3 is TGTGCCAGCAGTCACGGTGCGAACACTGAAGCTTTCCTT.

This clonotype occurred many times. The chain links TRBV6-1 to TRBJ1-2; D is unclear. V was cut by 5 bases and J by 7 bases, with 14 bases left in between. Germline CDR1 is MNHNS and CDR2 is SASEGT. The CDR3 consists of 13 residues. CDR3 sequence reads: CASSYGEGFGYTF. The CDR3 DNA is TGTGCCAGCAGTTATGGGGAGGGCTTTGGCTACACCTTC.

This clonotype was seen repeatedly, ten times or more. V gene TRBV12-3 or TRBV12-4 combines with J gene TRBJ2-5; D might be TRBD1 (5 bases). The V end was cut by 5 bases, the J end by 2 bases, with 21 bases between. The CDR3 length is 17 residues. The CDR3 sequence is CASSRGSSIPVQETQYF. The CDR3 nucleotides read TGTGCCAGCAGTAGGGGTTCTAGTATCCCCGTACAAGAGACCCAGTACTTC.

This clonotype was seen a handful of times. At one boundary the junction diverges from the germline segment, which might be a read error. The chain carries TRBV5-1 and TRBJ1-1, with D possibly being TRBD1 (6 bases). Germline lookup yields CDR1 SGHRS and CDR2 YFSETQ. The CDR3 covers 18 residues. CDR3 loop: CASNLRTFKGDGGTEAFF. The CDR3 DNA sequence: TGCGCCAGCAACTTGAGGACGTTCAAGGGGGACGGGGGGACTGAAGCTTTCTTT.